The source of this T cell receptor (beta chain) is a study of T cell responses to AZD1222 COVID-19 vaccine. Study-wide points: Across the whole spike, CD4 TCRs peaked at regions 160-218 and 743-854.

Unmatched junction bases numbered 4, after V lost 10 bases and J lost 4 bases. CDR3 size: 13 residues. Germline V gene sequence: CDR1 KGHDR, CDR2 SFDVKD. As concerns this clone: The antigen is unknown.

Only in-frame clones appear in the TCRdb table, and some are missing; sequencing was by immunoSEQ multiplex PCR. The sample shows 200,000 to 300,000 clones, 80% to 95% of them seen only once. The origin of this receptor is an adult in good health. Here the sequenced sample was peripheral blood, taken on day 0 of AZD1222 vaccination. The genes are TRBV24-1 and TRBJ2-2; 8 nucleotides match TRBD1. The CDR3 nucleotides are TGTGCCACAGGACAGGGCAGCACCGGGGAGCTGTTTTTT. Encoded protein: CATGQGSTGELFF.